The TCR beta chain described here comes from a study of blood T cell repertoires in COVID-19. Clones were sequenced by immunoSEQ multiplex PCR, and TCRdb holds only the in-frame ones, with some missing. The table has approximately 100,000 clones, 86% seen once. This CDR3 region has 13 residues. Trimming pared 8 bases from V and 6 bases from J, leaving 16 bases between. In germline, CDR1 is MNHEY, CDR2 SVGAGI. Sequencing was carried out using peripheral blood. This TCR was recovered from a man in his fifties or sixties with acute or convalescent COVID-19. V gene TRBV6-5 combines with J gene TRBJ1-2, with D possibly TRBD1 on 5 matching bases. CDR3 region: CASRGWGRDGYTF. CDR3 in DNA: TGTGCCAGCCGGGGGTGGGGAAGGGATGGCTACACCTTC.